A selection of T cell receptor beta chains follows, all from one sample in a study of siplizumab effects on memory and regulatory T cells. TCRdb's copy holds only in-frame clones and misses some; the assay was immunoSEQ multiplex PCR. Of approximately 56,000 clones in the sample, around 97% were seen once. Sequenced material: naive CD8+ T cells sorted from blood. The receptors were gathered from a human donor in good health. Both conserved end residues are part of each CDR3. Fields, in order: V gene, J gene, D gene, clone size, CDR3 protein, CDR3 DNA. A D gene is named only where the DNA matches it firmly. Part of the rows lack a size; the others show once, few, many or a class for expanded clones.

TRBV28,TRBJ2-5,-,-,CASSLWQGSETQYF,TGTGCCAGCAGTTTATGGCAGGGCAGCGAGACCCAGTACTTC
TRBV30,TRBJ2-2,-,-,CAWAWGPGELFF,TGTGCCTGGGCCTGGGGTCCCGGGGAGCTGTTTTTT
TRBV7-3,TRBJ2-3,TRBD2,once,CASSIGLATDTQYF,TGTGCCAGCAGTATAGGACTAGCCACAGATACGCAGTATTTT
TRBV18,TRBJ2-6,-,-,CASSPSVRGANVLTF,TGTGCCAGCTCACCCTCCGTAAGAGGGGCCAACGTCCTGACTTTC
TRBV7-6,TRBJ2-7,TRBD2,-,CASSLASGPTYEQYF,TGTGCCAGCAGCTTAGCTAGCGGGCCGACCTACGAGCAGTACTTC
TRBV19,TRBJ1-5,-,-,CASRDREWNQPQHF,TGTGCCAGTCGGGACCGAGAGTGGAATCAGCCCCAGCATTTT
TRBV15,TRBJ2-2,-,-,CATSRDRGASGELFF,TGTGCCACCAGCAGAGACAGGGGTGCATCCGGGGAGCTGTTTTTT
TRBV5-1,TRBJ2-3,TRBD2,-,CASSTPGGRAADTQYF,TGCGCCAGCAGCACCCCTGGCGGGAGGGCCGCAGATACGCAGTATTTT
TRBV29-1,TRBJ2-7,TRBD2,-,CSVLLAGGSYEQYF,TGCAGCGTTTTACTAGCGGGGGGCTCCTACGAGCAGTACTTC
TRBV9,TRBJ1-1,-,-,CASSVDSLNTEAFF,TGTGCCAGCAGCGTAGATAGCCTAAACACTGAAGCTTTCTTT
TRBV7-9,TRBJ1-2,-,-,CASSSSSGGGYTF,TGTGCCAGCAGCTCAAGCTCCGGGGGGGGCTACACCTTC
TRBV27,TRBJ2-2,-,-,CASSTTWSTGELFF,TGTGCCAGCAGTACCACCTGGTCCACCGGGGAGCTGTTTTTT
TRBV15,TRBJ2-5,-,-,CATSSPEVGASQETQYF,TGTGCCACCAGCAGCCCAGAAGTCGGTGCGTCCCAAGAGACCCAGTACTTC
TRBV5-4,TRBJ1-2,-,-,CASSTYSGYGYTF,TGTGCCAGCAGCACGTATTCTGGCTATGGCTACACCTTC
TRBV19,TRBJ2-7,TRBD1,-,CASSMGRDRGREQYF,TGTGCCAGTAGTATGGGCCGGGACAGGGGGCGCGAGCAGTACTTC
TRBV6-5,TRBJ2-3,-,-,CASSYSGGGPTDTQYF,TGTGCCAGCAGTTACTCAGGGGGGGGACCCACAGATACGCAGTATTTT
TRBV6-6,TRBJ1-1,-,-,CASRIGQHTEAFF,TGTGCCAGCAGAATCGGACAGCACACTGAAGCTTTCTTT
TRBV12-5,TRBJ2-1,TRBD1,-,CASGLTRTGNEQFF,TGTGCTAGTGGTTTGACTAGGACAGGGAATGAGCAGTTCTTC
TRBV5-1,TRBJ2-2,-,-,CASSEKWGELFF,TGCGCCAGCAGCGAAAAGTGGGGGGAGCTGTTTTTT
TRBV10-3,TRBJ2-7,TRBD2,-,CAISTSGRPYEQYF,TGTGCCATCAGTACTAGCGGGAGACCCTACGAGCAGTACTTC
TRBV11-1,TRBJ2-7,-,-,CASSLVGEDYEQYF,TGTGCCAGCAGCTTAGTAGGGGAGGATTACGAGCAGTACTTC
TRBV4-1,TRBJ2-7,TRBD2,-,CASSPRSLAGAYEQYF,TGCGCCAGCAGCCCCCGATCACTAGCGGGTGCCTACGAGCAGTACTTC
TRBV11-2,TRBJ2-5,TRBD2,-,CASSWNGGGTETQYF,TGTGCCAGCAGTTGGAATGGGGGGGGGACGGAGACCCAGTACTTC
TRBV6-5,TRBJ2-7,TRBD1,-,CASSYSFGQGHEQYF,TGTGCCAGCAGTTACTCCTTTGGACAGGGCCACGAGCAGTACTTC
TRBV5-8,TRBJ2-7,-,-,CASSLDWSMNEQYF,TGTGCCAGCAGCTTGGACTGGAGCATGAACGAGCAGTACTTC